The clone carrying this TCR beta chain showed up many times. Its antigen is unidentified. The record originates from a study of CD8+CD57+ T cells in acquired aplastic anemia. Overall study: Isolated CD4+ and CD8+ cells, once sorted, yielded DNA averaging roughly 3 ug. CD4+ reads averaged roughly 11 million in healthy donors.

According to the study, genomic DNA was the template for TCR beta VDJ and CDR3 profiling. TCRdb reanalysed the reads using MiXCR and keeps one entry per CDR3 protein. Of around 150,000 distinct CDR3 sequences listed, 35% to 55% are singletons. Study observations and caveats: Shared by patients and controls, 25 to 30 CD8+ CDR3s were abundant in patients. No significant patient-versus-control difference appeared in CD8+ Simpson's diversity.

V shed 2 bases and J 4 bases; nucleotides not matched to a gene: 8. CDR3 length: 17 residues. Per germline, CDR1 ENHRY and CDR2 SYGVKD. The chain recombines TRBV10-3 with TRBJ2-1; 10 bases are shared with TRBD2. The source material was sorted CD4+, CD8+, or CD8+CD57+ T cells (not recorded which) from PBMCs. This clonotype was sampled from a human donor in good health. The CDR3 coding sequence is TGTGCCATCAGTGAGCGAGCGGGGGGGTTAGGATACAATGAGCAGTTCTTC. It codes for CAISERAGGLGYNEQFF.